This T cell receptor beta chain came from a study of T cells in Graves' hyperthyroidism and ophthalmopathy. Patients were excluded because of uncontrolled infection, other autoimmune disease, pregnancy or lactation. Ahead of any ophthalmopathy symptoms, the blood sample was obtained at the first diagnosis of hyperthyroidism. This clonotype was detected ten times or more. Antigen: not known. CDR3 length equals 16 residues. J was trimmed by 3 bases and V by 3 bases; bases with no gene match: 7. CDR1 MNHEY and CDR2 SMNVEV come from the germline V gene (reference sequence). RNA transcripts gave rise to amplified TCR beta CDR3 regions. Researchers ran a first-round RT-PCR on the TCR CDR3 using the HTBI primer set. Each CDR3 protein gets one entry after TCRdb re-called the multiplex PCR reads with MiXCR. The table lists about 350,000 distinct CDR3 sequences, approximately 17% of them singletons, with 30% to 35% in the top ten.

Overall study findings and caveats: A median around 6.8 months before onset, the model predicted ophthalmopathy.

The receptor was isolated from a young woman with Graves' hyperthyroidism that later progressed to Graves' ophthalmopathy. The chain links TRBV27 to TRBJ2-1, with 8 bases lining up with TRBD1. Sequenced: blood. CDR3 protein: CASSFSTGEVYNEQFF. CDR3 nucleotide sequence: TGTGCCAGCAGTTTTTCGACAGGGGAGGTCTACAATGAGCAGTTCTTC.